Detailed here is one TCR beta chain. This sample is part of a study of blood T cells in healthy people across ages. Germline CDR1 is SGHNT and CDR2 is YENEEA. The V end was cut by 4 bases, the J end by 0 bases, with 9 bases between. This CDR3 is built from 14 residues. The second PCR ran about 6 to 11 cycles with a sample-barcoded 5' primer and J-beta primers. TCRdb independently ran MiXCR on the 5' RACE reads; one entry per CDR3 protein. The table shows around 2 million distinct CDR3 sequences, with approximately 40% occurring only once. Sequenced input: blood. The clonotype was recovered from a human donor in good health. The rearrangement uses TRBV11-3 and TRBJ1-1, with D unresolved. The CDR3 DNA reads TGTGCCAGCAGCTGGGGAATCGTGAACACTGAAGCTTTCTTT. Translated, it gives CASSWGIVNTEAFF.